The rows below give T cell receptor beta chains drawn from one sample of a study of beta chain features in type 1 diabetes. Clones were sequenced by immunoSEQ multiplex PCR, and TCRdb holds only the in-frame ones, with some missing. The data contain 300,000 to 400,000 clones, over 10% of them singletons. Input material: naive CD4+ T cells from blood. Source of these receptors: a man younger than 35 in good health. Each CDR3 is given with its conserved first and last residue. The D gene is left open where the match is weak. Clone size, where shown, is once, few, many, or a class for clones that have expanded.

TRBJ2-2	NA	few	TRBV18	TGTGCCAGCTCACCAGGCAGGGGGAACACCGGGGAGCTGTTTTTT	CASSPGRGNTGELFF
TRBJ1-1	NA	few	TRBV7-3	TGTGCCAGCAGCAAGAACGACCGGGGAGCTTTCTTT	CASSKNDRGAFF
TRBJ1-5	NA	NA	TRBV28	TGTGCCAGCAGTTTTACCCCTACCAGGGCGTCCCCTCAGCATTTT	CASSFTPTRASPQHF
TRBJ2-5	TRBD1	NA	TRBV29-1	TGCAGCGTCGGACAGGGCCAAGAGACCCAGTACTTC	CSVGQGQETQYF
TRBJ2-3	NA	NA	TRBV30	TGTGCCTGGAGTGTACCACCGGGAGATACGACAGATACGCAGTATTTT	CAWSVPPGDTTDTQYF
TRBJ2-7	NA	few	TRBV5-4	TGTGCCAGCAGCTTCGAGGACTACGAGCAGTACTTC	CASSFEDYEQYF
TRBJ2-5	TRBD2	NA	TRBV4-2	TGTGCCAGCAGCCAGCTAGCGGGACCACAAGAGACCCAGTACTTC	CASSQLAGPQETQYF
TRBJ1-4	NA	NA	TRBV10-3	TGTGCCACTCGCCCCCGGGACACTCTAGAAAAACTGTTTTTT	CATRPRDTLEKLFF
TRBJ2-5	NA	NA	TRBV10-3	TGTGCCATCAGTGAGTCCAGGGGCCTACAAGAGACCCAGTACTTC	CAISESRGLQETQYF
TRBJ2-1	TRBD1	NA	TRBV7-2	TGTGCCAGCAGCTCACAGGGGGCTAATTCGGAGCAGTTCTTC	CASSSQGANSEQFF
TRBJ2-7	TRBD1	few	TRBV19	TGTGCCAGTGGTACAGGGGTCTACGAGCAGTACTTC	CASGTGVYEQYF
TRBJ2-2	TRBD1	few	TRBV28	TGTGCCAGCAGATTGCCGGGACAGAGAGCCACCGGGGAGCTGTTTTTT	CASRLPGQRATGELFF
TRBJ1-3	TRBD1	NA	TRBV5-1	TGCGCCAGCAGCGCGGGACAGGTCGGAGACACCATATATTTT	CASSAGQVGDTIYF
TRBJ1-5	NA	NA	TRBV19	TGTGCCAGTAGTATAGGCGACACCTTATATAGCAATCAGCCCCAGCATTTT	CASSIGDTLYSNQPQHF
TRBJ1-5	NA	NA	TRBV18	TGTGCCAGCTCACCCATGGAGTCTCCGGGGGGCAATCAGCCCCAGCATTTT	CASSPMESPGGNQPQHF